This T cell receptor (beta chain) derives from a study of human T cells and chemical hapten exposure. V lost 5 bases, J lost 6 bases, and 2 bases stayed unmatched. The germline V gene encodes CDR1 LNHNV and CDR2 YYDKDF (reference sequence). The CDR3 consists of 13 residues. As to time point: patch test 2, 6 weeks after DPC sensitization. The treatment here: therapeutic diphenylcyclopropenone sensitization with weekly scalp DPC. The library tagged individual cDNA molecules with unique molecular identifiers. Source study methods: Across samples, TCR counts had a median of about 88,000 and ranged from about 23,224 to 700,000. One entry per CDR3 protein results from TCRdb running MiXCR on the RACE reads. What appears here as the V and J calls and clone size reflects TCRdb's work, not the paper's. The sample carries about 100,000 distinct CDR3 sequences, more than 9.5% recorded once.

The genes are TRBV15 and TRBJ2-2; 8 bases line up with TRBD2. This TCR was recovered from a woman aged 40 to 55 with alopecia areata. Some clones in this sample may be carry-over from other donors' samples. Sequences were derived from whole blood, sampled in connection with sensitization to the hapten diphenylcyclopropenone (DPC). CDR3 DNA: TGTGCCACCAGCGGCGGGGGGTCCGGGGAGCTGTTTTTT. Translating gives CATSGGGSGELFF.